This is a list of T cell receptor beta chains from one sample in a study of cytomegalovirus exposure and HLA in healthy donors. Measured with immunoSEQ multiplex PCR; TCRdb has only the in-frame clones, and not every one. Among fewer than 250,000 clones listed, around 76% were seen once. Specimen: PBMCs. These receptors originate from a man between 18 and 35 years old in good health and CMV-seronegative. Each CDR3 is given with its conserved first and last residue. A D gene is named only where the DNA matches it firmly. Size tells how often a clone was seen (once, few, many) or the class of an expanded clone, and some rows leave it out.

d_call j_call v_call clone_size cdr3_aa cdr3_nt
NA TRBJ2-5 TRBV27 NA CASSFSSSGGQETQYF TGTGCCAGCAGTTTCTCATCTAGCGGCGGACAGGAGACCCAGTACTTC
NA TRBJ2-1 TRBV14 NA CASSGQAGPFNEQFF TGTGCCAGCAGCGGCCAGGCGGGACCATTCAATGAGCAGTTCTTC
NA TRBJ2-7 TRBV14 NA CASSQAGQLNSYEQYF TGTGCCAGCAGCCAAGCAGGGCAGCTCAACTCCTACGAGCAGTACTTC
NA TRBJ2-1 TRBV7-6 NA CASRGTLADEQFF TGTGCCAGCAGAGGGACTCTAGCAGATGAGCAGTTCTTC
NA TRBJ1-5 TRBV15 NA CATSRAEDSNQPQHF TGTGCCACCAGCAGAGCCGAGGATAGCAATCAGCCCCAGCATTTT
NA TRBJ1-1 TRBV6-5 NA CASSYSTSLNTEAFF TGTGCCAGCAGTTACTCGACTTCCTTGAACACTGAAGCTTTCTTT
TRBD2 TRBJ2-7 TRBV7-9 NA CASSTGQFSSGFTYEQYF TGTGCCAGCAGCACCGGACAGTTTTCTAGCGGGTTTACCTACGAGCAGTACTTC
TRBD1 TRBJ2-7 TRBV19 NA CASWDRGVGEQYF TGTGCCAGTTGGGACAGGGGGGTTGGCGAGCAGTACTTC
TRBD1 TRBJ1-5 TRBV28 NA CASSVITNRGLSYGVSQPQHF TGTGCCAGCAGTGTTATTACCAACAGGGGCCTTAGTTACGGGGTTAGTCAGCCCCAGCATTTT
NA TRBJ1-1 TRBV2 NA CASIQQGEEAFF TGTGCCAGCATACAACAGGGAGAGGAAGCTTTCTTT
NA TRBJ2-1 TRBV10-2 NA CASSETNEQFF TGCGCCAGCAGTGAGACAAATGAGCAGTTCTTC
TRBD1 TRBJ1-4 TRBV28 NA CASRRGQGIGEKLFF TGTGCCAGCAGACGTGGACAGGGTATAGGGGAAAAACTGTTTTTT
NA TRBJ1-1 TRBV29-1 NA CSVFLNTEAFF TGCAGCGTTTTCTTGAACACTGAAGCTTTCTTT
NA TRBJ2-7 TRBV19 NA CASSEDSPDEQYF TGTGCCAGTAGTGAAGACTCGCCAGACGAGCAGTACTTC
NA TRBJ1-3 TRBV30 few CAWSSFQIHGNTIYF TGTGCCTGGAGCAGTTTCCAGATCCATGGAAACACCATATATTTT
NA TRBJ2-5 TRBV18 few CASSPLRTAQETQYF TGTGCCAGCTCACCACTTCGGACAGCTCAAGAGACCCAGTACTTC
NA TRBJ2-2 TRBV2 NA CASKGGYGELFF TGTGCCAGCAAAGGGGGATACGGGGAGCTGTTTTTT
NA TRBJ1-6 TRBV28 NA CASGTLNSPLHF TGTGCCAGCGGGACACTGAATTCACCCCTCCACTTT
NA TRBJ1-5 TRBV28 NA CASSLRQVSNQPQHF TGTGCCAGCAGTTTACGGCAGGTCAGCAATCAGCCCCAGCATTTT
NA TRBJ1-2 TRBV9 NA CASSVATGNYGYTF TGTGCCAGCAGCGTAGCTACGGGGAACTATGGCTACACCTTC
TRBD2 TRBJ2-5 TRBV7-9 few CASSLGLAQETQYF TGTGCCAGCAGCCTCGGACTAGCGCAAGAGACCCAGTACTTC
TRBD1 TRBJ2-7 TRBV7-2 NA CASSAHLGTASSYEQYF TGTGCCAGCAGCGCTCATCTCGGGACAGCATCTTCCTACGAGCAGTACTTC
NA TRBJ1-2 TRBV29-1 NA CSVGTRREVYGYTF TGCAGCGTCGGCACGAGGAGGGAAGTCTATGGCTACACCTTC
NA TRBJ2-7 TRBV2 once CASSLRMARVSEQYF TGTGCCAGCAGTCTACGGATGGCCAGGGTCAGCGAGCAGTACTTC
TRBD2 TRBJ2-1 TRBV19 NA CASSIGTSGVTYNEQFF TGTGCCAGTAGTATTGGGACTAGCGGGGTAACCTACAATGAGCAGTTCTTC
NA TRBJ1-4 TRBV4-1 few CASSHYDRSGEKLFF TGCGCCAGCAGCCACTACGACAGGTCGGGGGAAAAACTGTTTTTT
NA TRBJ1-3 TRBV6-5 NA CASSRQVPSGNTIYF TGTGCCAGCAGTCGACAGGTCCCCTCTGGAAACACCATATATTTT
NA TRBJ2-3 TRBV29-1 NA CSAADTQYF TGCAGCGCCGCAGATACGCAGTATTTT
NA TRBJ2-2 TRBV6-5 NA CAIKGQRYTGELFF TGTGCCATCAAGGGGCAGAGATACACCGGGGAGCTGTTTTTT
TRBD2 TRBJ2-7 TRBV7-2 few CASSTGSGRAGSYEQYF TGTGCCAGCAGCACCGGCAGCGGGAGGGCGGGATCGTACGAGCAGTACTTC
TRBD2 TRBJ2-7 TRBV5-1 NA CASSLAGLDHEQYF TGCGCCAGCAGCCTTGCGGGACTAGACCACGAGCAGTACTTC
NA TRBJ2-2 TRBV19 NA CASSMPTGMVTGELFF TGTGCCAGTAGTATGCCCACAGGGATGGTCACCGGGGAGCTGTTTTTT
NA TRBJ2-7 TRBV11-2 NA CASSLVLDSIGEQYF TGTGCCAGCAGCTTAGTTCTGGACAGCATAGGCGAGCAGTACTTC
NA TRBJ2-1 TRBV7-9 few CASSLVVYNEQFF TGTGCCAGCAGCTTAGTAGTCTACAATGAGCAGTTCTTC
NA TRBJ1-1 TRBV28 NA CGTGDHTEAFF TGTGGAACAGGCGACCACACTGAAGCTTTCTTT
TRBD1 TRBJ2-7 TRBV7-9 NA CASSFRQGTDEQYF TGTGCCAGCAGCTTCAGACAGGGCACCGACGAGCAGTACTTC
NA TRBJ2-1 TRBV20-1 NA CSARGRNEQFF TGCAGTGCTAGAGGCCGGAATGAGCAGTTCTTC
NA TRBJ2-2 TRBV7-3 NA CASSPSTANTGELFF TGTGCCAGCAGCCCATCGACAGCTAACACCGGGGAGCTGTTTTTT
NA TRBJ1-2 TRBV19 few CASSTRTGMSNYGYTF TGTGCCAGTAGTACAAGAACAGGGATGTCCAACTATGGCTACACCTTC
NA TRBJ2-3 TRBV10-1 NA CASSDMTDTQYF TGCGCCAGCAGTGATATGACAGATACGCAGTATTTT
TRBD1 TRBJ2-3 TRBV18 NA CASSPAGQGSPDTQYF TGTGCCAGCTCACCAGCGGGACAGGGGTCCCCAGATACGCAGTATTTT
TRBD2 TRBJ2-7 TRBV2 NA CASRGEGEQYF TGTGCCAGCCGGGGGGAGGGCGAGCAGTACTTC